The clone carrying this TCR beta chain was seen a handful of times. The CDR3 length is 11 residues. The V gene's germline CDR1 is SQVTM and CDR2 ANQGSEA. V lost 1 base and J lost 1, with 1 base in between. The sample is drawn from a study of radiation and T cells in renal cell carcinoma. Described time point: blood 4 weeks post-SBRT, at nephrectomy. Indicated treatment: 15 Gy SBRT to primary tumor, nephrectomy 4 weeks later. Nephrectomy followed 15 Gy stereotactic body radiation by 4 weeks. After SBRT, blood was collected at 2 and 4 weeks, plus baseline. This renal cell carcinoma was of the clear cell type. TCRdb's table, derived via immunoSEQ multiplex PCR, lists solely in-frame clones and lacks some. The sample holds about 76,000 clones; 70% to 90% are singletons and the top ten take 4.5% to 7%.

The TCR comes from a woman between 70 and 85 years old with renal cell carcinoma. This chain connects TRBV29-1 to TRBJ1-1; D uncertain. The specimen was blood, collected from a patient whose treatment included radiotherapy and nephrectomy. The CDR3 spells CSVEGNTEAFF. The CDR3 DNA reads TGCAGCGTTGAAGGGAACACTGAAGCTTTCTTT.